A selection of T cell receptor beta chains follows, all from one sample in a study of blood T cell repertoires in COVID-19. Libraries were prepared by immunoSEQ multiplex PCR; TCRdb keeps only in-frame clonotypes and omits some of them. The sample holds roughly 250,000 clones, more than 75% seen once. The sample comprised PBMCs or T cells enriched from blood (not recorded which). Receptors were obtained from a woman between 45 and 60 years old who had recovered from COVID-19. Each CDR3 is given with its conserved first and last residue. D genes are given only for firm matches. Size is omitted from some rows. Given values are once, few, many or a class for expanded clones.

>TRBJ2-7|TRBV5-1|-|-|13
TGCGCCAGCAGCCTCCCGGGGGCCTACGAGCAGTACTTC
CASSLPGAYEQYF
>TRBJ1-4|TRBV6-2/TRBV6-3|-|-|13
TGTGCCAGCAGTCCGGGAACTAATGAAAAACTGTTTTTT
CASSPGTNEKLFF
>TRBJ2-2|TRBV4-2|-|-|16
TGTGCCAGCAGCCTAAACACAGGGAGCGACACCGGGGAGCTGTTTTTT
CASSLNTGSDTGELFF
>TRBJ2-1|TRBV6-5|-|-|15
TGTGCCAGCAAGGGGCAGGGCGTAGCCTACAATGAGCAGTTCTTC
CASKGQGVAYNEQFF
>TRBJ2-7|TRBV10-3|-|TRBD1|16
TGTGCCATCAGTGACCGTGGACAGGGGATCTCGTACGAGCAGTACTTC
CAISDRGQGISYEQYF
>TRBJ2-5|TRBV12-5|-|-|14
TGTGCTAGTGGTACCCTGACACCTCAAGAGACCCAGTACTTC
CASGTLTPQETQYF
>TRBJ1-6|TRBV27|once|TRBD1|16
TGTGCCAGCACGACCGTGATTCGGACAGGGAATTCACCCCTCCACTTT
CASTTVIRTGNSPLHF
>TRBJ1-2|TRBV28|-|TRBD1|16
TGTGCCAGCAGTAACGGGACAGGTGCCGCAAACTATGGCTACACCTTC
CASSNGTGAANYGYTF
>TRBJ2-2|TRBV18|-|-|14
TGTGCCAGCTCACAGGACATTTCCCCCGGGGAGCTGTTTTTT
CASSQDISPGELFF
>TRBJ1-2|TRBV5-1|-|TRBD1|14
TGCGCCAGCAGCTTCCTGCAGGGGGACTATGGCTACACCTTC
CASSFLQGDYGYTF
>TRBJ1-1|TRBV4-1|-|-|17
TGCGCCAGCAGCCAAGCCCCCATACAGGACACAAACACTGAAGCTTTCTTT
CASSQAPIQDTNTEAFF
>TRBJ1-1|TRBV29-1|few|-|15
TGCAGCGTTGAAAGACTTCACTCGGGGGACACTGAAGCTTTCTTT
CSVERLHSGDTEAFF
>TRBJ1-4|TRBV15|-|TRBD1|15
TGTGCCACCAGCAGAGGAACAGGGGGCATTGAAAAACTGTTTTTT
CATSRGTGGIEKLFF
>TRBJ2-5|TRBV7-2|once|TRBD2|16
TGTGCCAGCAGCTTATATGTGGGAGGGCCTAGGGAGACCCAGTACTTC
CASSLYVGGPRETQYF
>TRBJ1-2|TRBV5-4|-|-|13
TGTGCCAGCAGCTTGGCCGGGGGGATTGGCTACACCTTC
CASSLAGGIGYTF
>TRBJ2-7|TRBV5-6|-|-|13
TGTGCCAGCAGCTTGAGGAGCTCCTACGAGCAGTACTTC
CASSLRSSYEQYF
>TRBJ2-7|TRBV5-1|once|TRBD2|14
TGCGCCAGCAGCTTAACTAGCGGTACCTACGAGCAGTACTTC
CASSLTSGTYEQYF
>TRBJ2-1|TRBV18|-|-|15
TGTGCCAGCTCACCGCTCGGTCGGGGGGCCAGTGAGCAGTTCTTC
CASSPLGRGASEQFF
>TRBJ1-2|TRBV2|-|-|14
TGTGCCAGCAGTGAACAGGGACAACGATATGGCTACACCTTC
CASSEQGQRYGYTF
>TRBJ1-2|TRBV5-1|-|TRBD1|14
TGCGCCAGCAGCTTGGGTCGACAGGGGGATGGCTACACCTTC
CASSLGRQGDGYTF
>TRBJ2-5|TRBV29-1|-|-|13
TGCAGCGTTCCGGACCGGGTGGGGCGGACCCAGTACTTC
CSVPDRVGRTQYF
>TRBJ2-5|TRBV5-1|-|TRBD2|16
TGCGCCAGCAGCTTAAGGACTAGCGGGAAACAAGAGACCCAGTACTTC
CASSLRTSGKQETQYF
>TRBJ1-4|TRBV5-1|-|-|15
TGCGCCAGCAGCTTGGAAGGGGAATTGTATGAAAAACTGTTTTTT
CASSLEGELYEKLFF
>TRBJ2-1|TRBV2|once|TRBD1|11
TGTGCCAGCTGGACAGGTGGTGAGCAGTTCTTC
CASWTGGEQFF
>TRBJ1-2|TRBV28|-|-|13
TGTGCCAGCAGTTTACAGTGGGCCGATGGCTACACCTTC
CASSLQWADGYTF
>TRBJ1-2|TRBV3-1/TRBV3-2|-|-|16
TGTGCCAGCAGCCCGGGATCTTCCCCTTCTGGCTATGGCTACACCTTC
CASSPGSSPSGYGYTF
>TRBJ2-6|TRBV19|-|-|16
TGTGCCAGTAGTGTAGCCACAACAACTGGGGCCAACGTCCTGACTTTC
CASSVATTTGANVLTF
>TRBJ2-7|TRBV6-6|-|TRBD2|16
TGTGCCAGCAGTTACCTAGCGGGGGGGGACAAGGACGAGCAGTACTTC
CASSYLAGGDKDEQYF
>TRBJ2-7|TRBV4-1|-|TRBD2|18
TGCGCCAGCAGCCAAGGACCAAGGCGCCAGCGGGAGGGCTACGAGCAGTACTTC
CASSQGPRRQREGYEQYF
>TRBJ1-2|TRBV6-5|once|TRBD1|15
TGTGCCAGCGGAAAAACAGGGGGCTTCAACTATGGCTACACCTTC
CASGKTGGFNYGYTF
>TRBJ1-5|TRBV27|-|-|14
TGTGCCAGCAGTTCGATCCCAGGCAATCAGCCCCAGCATTTT
CASSSIPGNQPQHF
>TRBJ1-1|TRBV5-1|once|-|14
TGCGCCAGCAGCTTCAGGGGCTTGAACACTGAAGCTTTCTTT
CASSFRGLNTEAFF
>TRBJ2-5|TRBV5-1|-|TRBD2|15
TGCGCCAGCAGCCCCATAGCGGGAGGGACGGAGACCCAGTACTTC
CASSPIAGGTETQYF
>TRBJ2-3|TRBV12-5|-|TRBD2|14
TGTGCTAGTGGTCTGGAGCGGGACACAGATACGCAGTATTTT
CASGLERDTDTQYF
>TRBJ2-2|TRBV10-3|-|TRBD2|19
TGTGCCATCAGTGGGGCGGTCGGCGCGGGAGGTGCGAACACCGGGGAGCTGTTTTTT
CAISGAVGAGGANTGELFF
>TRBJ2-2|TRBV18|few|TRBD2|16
TGTGCCAGCTCGGAGAATGCGGGGGGGAACACCGGGGAGCTGTTTTTT
CASSENAGGNTGELFF
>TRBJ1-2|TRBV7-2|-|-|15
TGTGCCAGCAGCTATTCGACAGCCTCTAACTATGGCTACACCTTC
CASSYSTASNYGYTF
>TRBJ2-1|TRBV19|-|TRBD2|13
TGTGCCAGTAGTATCGGGGTAGCGGGAGGGCAGTTCTTC
CASSIGVAGGQFF
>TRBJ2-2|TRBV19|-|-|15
TGTGCCAGTAGTATTTCCAGGGTTTCGTTCGTGGAGCTGTTTTTT
CASSISRVSFVELFF
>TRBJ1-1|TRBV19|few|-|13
TGTGCCAGTATTAAGGGGAAGAACACTGAAGCTTTCTTT
CASIKGKNTEAFF